A single sample gave rise to the 19 T cell receptor beta chains below, sequenced in a study of T cell responses to AZD1222 COVID-19 vaccine. The table came from immunoSEQ multiplex PCR; TCRdb's copy has only in-frame clones and leaves some out. The repertoire holds around 190,000 clones, with around 94% as singletons. The sample consisted of peripheral blood, taken 28 days after the second AZD1222 dose. These receptors were taken from an adult who received the AZD1222 COVID-19 vaccine.

This clone has just a few counts. The rearrangement uses TRBV18 and TRBJ1-6, with D possibly TRBD1 on 5 matching bases. CDR3 size: 14 residues. Germline V gene sequence: CDR1 KGHSH, CDR2 LQKENI. Trimming stripped 2 bases from V and 7 bases from J, with 9 bases between. This CDR3 reads CASSPTDTNSPLHF. The CDR3 bases are TGTGCCAGCTCACCAACGGACACCAATTCACCCCTCCACTTT.

The rearrangement links TRBV4-1 to TRBJ2-5; D remains unclear. The CDR3 spans 14 residues. Trimming took 9 bases from V and 1 from J, leaving 15 bases between them. Germline V gene sequence: CDR1 MGHRA, CDR2 YSYEKL. DNA of the CDR3: TGCGCCAGTCCTTTAAGCGCCCCCCAAGAGACCCAGTACTTC. It is translated as CASPLSAPQETQYF.

Worth noting for this clone: This CDR3 is also generated by other DNA sequences in the sample. This chain joins TRBV28 and TRBJ1-2; TRBD1 aligns across 7 bases. CDR1 and CDR2 from the germline V gene are MDHEN and SYDVKM. CDR3 length: 13 amino acids. Trimming took 5 bases from V and 4 from J; bases not matched to a gene: 4. The CDR3 is CASSPDRIYGYTF. CDR3 nucleotide sequence: TGTGCCAGCAGTCCGGACAGGATCTATGGCTACACCTTC.

CDR3 amino acids: CASRHRDSSNQPQHF. DNA for the CDR3: TGTGCCAGCAGGCACAGGGATTCGAGCAATCAGCCCCAGCATTTT. The J gene is TRBJ1-5, the V gene TRBV6-5; TRBD1 is a possible D gene (6 bases). CDR3 length: 15 amino acids. V lost 6 bases to trimming and J lost 1 base, with 13 bases between them. Per the germline V gene, CDR1 is MNHEY and CDR2 is SVGAGI.

This rearrangement joins TRBV5-5 to TRBJ2-7; 7 bases line up with TRBD1. The CDR3 covers 14 residues. The V gene's germline CDR1 is SGHKS and CDR2 YYEKEE (reference sequence). The junction had 8 bases not matched to a gene; V was cut back by 3 bases and J by 5 bases. CDR3 protein: CASSSQGFADEQYF. The CDR3, as DNA: TGTGCCAGCAGCTCACAGGGGTTTGCCGACGAGCAGTACTTC.

There are a few counts of this clone. The chain recombines TRBV7-6 with TRBJ1-4, with 8 bases aligning to TRBD1. Losses at the gene ends were 6 bases for V and 5 bases for J; bases not matched to a gene: 8. The CDR3 has 15 residues. Per germline, CDR1 SGHVS and CDR2 FNYEAQ. CDR3 sequence (DNA): TGTGCCAGCAGTTCTACAGGGGGGGAAAATGAAAAACTGTTTTTT. Its translation: CASSSTGGENEKLFF.

V is TRBV6-5 and J is TRBJ1-4, with a possible D match to TRBD1 (5 bases). Trimming stripped 2 bases from V and 8 bases from J, with 9 bases between. Germline V lookup: CDR1 MNHEY, CDR2 SVGAGI. The CDR3 covers 13 residues. CDR3 amino acids: CASSYRGGEKLFF. The CDR3 DNA is TGTGCCAGCAGTTACAGGGGCGGGGAAAAACTGTTTTTT.

This chain connects TRBV5-5 to TRBJ2-5, with D possibly being TRBD2 (6 bases). Trimming took off 1 base at V and 7 bases at J, with 14 bases between the two ends. The CDR3 has 14 amino acids. Per germline, CDR1 SGHKS and CDR2 YYEKEE (reference sequence). CDR3 nucleotide sequence: TGTGCCAGCAGCTTGCCGGGGGAAGGGCGGACCCAGTACTTC. Translation gives CASSLPGEGRTQYF.

The V call is TRBV28, the J call TRBJ2-5, with TRBD1 matching over 9 bases. V shed 6 bases, J shed 5 bases, and the junction held 10 bases outside the gene matches. From germline, CDR1 is MDHEN and CDR2 SYDVKM. The CDR3 contains 15 residues. CDR3 coding DNA: TGTGCCAGCAGCCCTACACAGGGGGCGAAGGAGACCCAGTACTTC. It translates to CASSPTQGAKETQYF.

The V gene is TRBV10-2, the J gene TRBJ1-4; tentative D call: TRBD1 (5 bases). CDR1 is WSHSY, CDR2 SAAADI, per germline. Trimming took 6 bases from V and 4 from J, leaving 18 bases between them. This CDR3 is 16 amino acids long. CDR3 region: CASRSRAEGINEKLFF. The CDR3 DNA sequence: TGCGCCAGCAGGAGCAGGGCGGAGGGGATTAATGAAAAACTGTTTTTT.

A single count supports this clone. The rearrangement links TRBV6-5 to TRBJ2-7; a possible D gene is TRBD1 (6 bases). Germline CDR1 and CDR2: MNHEY and SVGAGI. Trimming removed 0 bases at V and 4 bases at J, with 7 bases between. The CDR3 is 13 residues long. The CDR3 nucleotides are TGTGCCAGCAGTTACTCGAGGGGGTACGAGCAGTACTTC. It yields the protein CASSYSRGYEQYF.

The rearrangement uses TRBV6-2 or TRBV6-3 and TRBJ2-3; 13 bases map to TRBD2. Trimming at V came to 0 bases and at J to 5 bases, leaving 5 bases not matched to a gene. CDR1 MNHEY and CDR2 SVGEGT come from the germline V gene. CDR3 length: 17 residues. Here the CDR3 reads CASSYSLAGGQVDTQYF. CDR3 DNA sequence: TGTGCCAGCAGTTACTCACTAGCGGGGGGGCAGGTAGATACGCAGTATTTT.

V gene TRBV4-3 combines with J gene TRBJ1-2, with D unclear. V was cut by 0 bases and J by 4 bases, with 12 bases left in between. The CDR3 is 15 amino acids. Germline CDR1 LGHNA, CDR2 YSLEER. The CDR3 DNA is TGCGCCAGCAGCCAAGAGTACAATAAATTCTATGGCTACACCTTC. This codes for CASSQEYNKFYGYTF.

The V and J genes are TRBV11-3 and TRBJ2-1; the match to TRBD1 covers 10 bases. This CDR3 spans 15 amino acids. V shed 6 bases, J shed 9 bases, and the junction held 11 bases outside the gene matches. The germline V gene has CDR1 SGHNT and CDR2 YENEEA. The chain's CDR3 is CASSLPGQGSGEQFF. The CDR3 DNA sequence: TGTGCCAGCAGTCTCCCGGGACAGGGGAGTGGTGAGCAGTTCTTC.

V gene TRBV24-1 combines with J gene TRBJ2-3; a weak D match, TRBD2 (7 bases). CDR3 length: 17 amino acids. Looked up from germline, CDR1 is KGHDR and CDR2 is SFDVKD. V lost 5 bases and J 3 bases, leaving 20 bases between the germline ends. CDR3: CATSAGAERGLTDTQYF. The CDR3 DNA reads as TGTGCCACCAGTGCAGGGGCGGAGCGGGGACTGACAGATACGCAGTATTTT.

The J gene is TRBJ2-6, the V gene TRBV27; no firm D call. Germline V gives CDR1 MNHEY, CDR2 SMNVEV (reference sequence). The length of the CDR3 is 14 residues. The V and J ends lost 4 bases and 4 bases respectively, with 8 bases between them. CDR3 nucleotides: TGTGCCAGCAGTTGGGTTTACGGGGCCAACGTCCTGACTTTC. This encodes CASSWVYGANVLTF.

The chain employs TRBV20-1 and TRBJ2-7; 10 bases agree with TRBD1. The V and J ends lost 3 bases and 0 bases, in that order; junction bases with no gene match: 8. The CDR3 contains 16 residues. Germline V gene sequence: CDR1 DFQATT, CDR2 SNEGSKA (reference sequence). The CDR3 DNA reads TGCAGTGCTAGTTTCTGGGGGGACAGGGGCTCCTACGAGCAGTACTTC. Its protein is CSASFWGDRGSYEQYF.

The V gene is TRBV13, the J gene TRBJ1-4; 10 bases align to TRBD1. The CDR3 covers 17 residues. Trimming at V came to 3 bases and at J to 8 bases, leaving 12 bases not matched to a gene. Germline V lookup: CDR1 PRHDT, CDR2 FYEKMQ (reference sequence). The CDR3, as DNA: TGTGCCAGCAGCTTCAGACAGGGGGCAGCTCGCCCCGAAAAACTGTTTTTT. The encoded protein is CASSFRQGAARPEKLFF.

This chain links TRBV27 with TRBJ2-3, with TRBD2 matching over 8 bases. This CDR3 has 15 amino acids. CDR1 and CDR2 from the germline V gene are MNHEY and SMNVEV (reference sequence). V was clipped by 7 bases and J by 2 bases; unmatched bases: 8. CDR3 DNA sequence: TGTGCCAGCATCCCACTAGCGGCCTACACAGATACGCAGTATTTT. Translation: CASIPLAAYTDTQYF.